This T cell receptor (beta chain) was identified during a study of PD-1 blockade in classical Hodgkin lymphoma. Study context: Patients had nivolumab dosed at 3 mg/kg, delivered intravenously every 2 weeks. General study findings and limits: Newly diagnosed patients were reported to start with lower TCR diversity than healthy donors. With CD4+ cells, TCR diversity rose significantly by C4D1, but not with CD8+ cells. Complete responders entered with baseline diversity on par with newly diagnosed patients, the results showed.

Brentuximab vedotin exposure varied, and every patient relapsed after autologous stem cell transplantation. Notes on this clone: Its antigen is not known.

The data were produced by immunoSEQ multiplex PCR, yet TCRdb's version contains in-frame clones alone and is incomplete. Among over 5,500 clones, over 65% were seen once, and the ten largest hold 60%. The sample consisted of peripheral blood mononuclear cells (PBMCs), taken at baseline. This sequence originates from a human donor with classical Hodgkin lymphoma.

The CDR3 bases are TGTGCCAGCAGCATAGGACTAGCGGGGGAGACCTACGAGCAGTACTTC. Translation gives CASSIGLAGETYEQYF. The chain uses TRBV5-5 and TRBJ2-7, with 13 nucleotides matching TRBD2. J was trimmed by 2 bases and V by 4 bases; bases with no gene match: 6. The germline gives CDR1 SGHKS, CDR2 YYEKEE (reference sequence). This CDR3 has 16 residues.